Presented here are 15 T cell receptor beta chains from one specimen sequenced in a study of vaccination effects on CD4 cells after COVID-19. Subsequent to less than 13 days of culture, CD4+ T cells were isolated. Two-dose BNT162b2 or mRNA-1273 vaccination was given to participants. These receptors are not linked to any known antigen. Repertoires were generated with immunoSEQ multiplex PCR, while TCRdb's copy carries only in-frame clones and drops some. The repertoire holds about 45,000 clones, 55% to 85% seen once, with roughly a tenth in the top ten. The source was CD4+ T cells from PBMCs cultured without peptide, collected after COVID-19 vaccination. The receptors come from a human donor who received a COVID-19 vaccine.

The chain recombines TRBV29-1 with TRBJ1-1; maybe TRBD1 (6 bases). The germline CDR1 and CDR2 sequences are SQVTM and ANQGSEA. The CDR3 contains 14 residues. Trimming took 0 bases from V and 10 from J, leaving 18 bases between them. Written as DNA, the CDR3 is TGCAGCGTTGAAGATGGGCGGCAGGGGTTTCGAGCTTTCTTT. The encoded protein is CSVEDGRQGFRAFF.

The V call is TRBV4-2, the J call TRBJ1-2; D unresolved. The CDR3 has 15 residues. The germline V gene has CDR1 LGHNA and CDR2 YNFKEQ. The V and J ends lost 0 bases and 0 bases respectively, with 8 bases between them. The CDR3 spells CASSQDQNPNYGYTF. Here the CDR3 DNA reads TGTGCCAGCAGCCAAGATCAAAACCCTAACTATGGCTACACCTTC.

There are a few counts of this clone. The rearrangement joins TRBV7-2 to TRBJ1-5, with a tentative D call TRBD1 (6 bases). Trimming left V 3 bases short and J 5 bases short, with 17 bases between. CDR1 and CDR2 from the germline V gene are SGHTA and FQGNSA. This CDR3 is 16 amino acids long. The CDR3 nucleotides are TGTGCCAGCAGCTTTAGTGTTGGCAGGGGCGATCAGCCCCAGCATTTT. Translation gives CASSFSVGRGDQPQHF.

This clone was observed once. V usage is TRBV19 and J usage is TRBJ2-3; the match to TRBD2 covers 9 bases. This CDR3 has 14 residues. Germline CDR1 and CDR2: LNHDA and SQIVND (reference sequence). With 11 bases clipped from V and 0 bases from J, the junction kept 6 bases outside the gene matches. The CDR3 DNA reads as TGTGCCTCCAGAAGCGGGGGGAGCACAGATACGCAGTATTTT. It specifies CASRSGGSTDTQYF.

The rearrangement links TRBV5-1 to TRBJ2-3; D gene ambiguous. Trimming took 2 bases from V and 4 from J, leaving 5 bases between them. This CDR3 is built from 12 residues. The germline V gene encodes CDR1 SGHRS and CDR2 YFSETQ. The CDR3 spells CASSLASDTQYF. In DNA, the CDR3 is TGCGCCAGCAGCTTAGCCTCAGATACGCAGTATTTT.

The rearrangement joins TRBV6-5 to TRBJ1-5; 8 bases agree with TRBD1. The length of the CDR3 is 14 residues. Germline V lookup: CDR1 MNHEY, CDR2 SVGAGI. Trimming cost V 5 bases and J 7 bases; bases outside gene matches: 7. The CDR3 DNA reads TGTGCCAGCAGTATGCAGGGGGCTAAGCAGCCCCAGCATTTT. Its translation: CASSMQGAKQPQHF.

J is TRBJ1-5 and V is TRBV25-1, with D perhaps TRBD1 (6 bases). Germline V lookup: CDR1 MGHDK, CDR2 SYGVNS. Trimming removed 4 bases from V and 0 bases from J, with 13 bases in between. The CDR3 is made up of 16 amino acids. The CDR3 region has the DNA TGTGCCAGCAGTGCCCCCGGAGGGGGTAGCAATCAGCCCCAGCATTTT. It specifies CASSAPGGGSNQPQHF. Based on the CDR3 plus reference TRBV25-1 and TRBJ1-5, the full variable domain is EADIYQTPRYLVIGTGKKITLECSQTMGHDKMYWYQQDPGMELHLIHYSYGVNSTEKGDLSSESTVSRIRTEHFPLTLESARPSHTSQYLCASSAPGGGSNQPQHFGDGTRLSIL.

V usage is TRBV6-1 and J usage is TRBJ2-3; D perhaps matches TRBD2 (6 bases). Germline V CDR1 and CDR2: MNHNS, SASEGT. Trimming removed 2 bases from V and 3 bases from J, with 12 bases in between. The CDR3 covers 15 residues. This chain's CDR3 is CASSERERETDTQYF. CDR3 DNA: TGTGCCAGCAGTGAACGGGAGAGAGAGACAGATACGCAGTATTTT.

This clone was seen more than once but under ten times. The chain has TRBV5-4 and TRBJ2-7; 7 bases line up with TRBD1. The germline V gene encodes CDR1 SGHNT and CDR2 YYREEE (reference sequence). V was pared by 5 bases and J by 3 bases, with 11 bases of the junction left unmatched. CDR3 length: 15 amino acids. The CDR3 reads CASRKEQGLLYEQYF. For the CDR3, the DNA is TGTGCCAGCAGGAAGGAACAGGGGTTACTCTACGAGCAGTACTTC.

The rearrangement uses TRBV24-1 and TRBJ1-5; no definite D call. Germline V gene sequence: CDR1 KGHDR, CDR2 SFDVKD. V lost 0 bases and J lost 7, with 9 bases in between. This CDR3 has 14 residues. The CDR3 DNA reads as TGTGCCACCAGTGATTTGCGAGGGTGGCAGCCCCAGCATTTT. This sequence encodes CATSDLRGWQPQHF.

J is TRBJ1-1 and V is TRBV18; D unresolved. CDR3 length: 14 residues. V was cut by 2 bases and J by 4 bases, with 11 bases left in between. CDR1 is KGHSH, CDR2 LQKENI, per germline. The CDR3 DNA follows: TGTGCCAGCTCACCAGAGGGTCGGGGCACTGAAGCTTTCTTT. Its translation is CASSPEGRGTEAFF.

This clone was detected once. The chain combines TRBV2 with TRBJ1-6; 7 bases match TRBD1. Germline loops: CDR1 SNHLY, CDR2 FYNNEI. The CDR3 is made up of 15 amino acids. The V segment lost 6 bases and the J segment 5 bases; nucleotides outside the gene matches: 7. This CDR3 is CASRRTGLNNSPLHF. For the CDR3, the DNA is TGTGCCAGCAGGAGGACAGGACTTAATAATTCACCCCTCCACTTT. The full variable domain, rest sourced from reference TRBV2 and TRBJ1-6, is EPEVTQTPSHQVTQMGQEVILRCVPISNHLYFYWYRQILGQKVEFLVSFYNNEISEKSEIFDDQFSVERPDGSNFTLKIRSTKLEDSAMYFCASRRTGLNNSPLHFGNGTRLTVT.

The chain couples TRBV7-9 to TRBJ1-1; D is uncertain. CDR1 is SEHNR and CDR2 is FQNEAQ in the germline V gene (reference sequence). The V end was cut by 2 bases, the J end by 3 bases, with 4 bases between. This CDR3 is built from 12 residues. For the CDR3, the DNA is TGTGCCAGCAGCTTAATGGACACTGAAGCTTTCTTT. Translation: CASSLMDTEAFF.

V is TRBV21-1 and J is TRBJ1-3; the table's D call of TRBD1 was not tested on the DNA. TRBV21-1 is labeled a pseudogene. The CDR3 has 16 residues. CDR3 sequence (DNA): TGTGCCAGCAGCAACTTGGGCAGCAGCTCTGGAAACACCATATATTTT. As protein: CASSNLGSSSGNTIYF.

V gene TRBV6-5 combines with J gene TRBJ1-5, with 8 bases fitting TRBD1. J was trimmed by 1 base and V by 4 bases; bases with no gene match: 6. CDR3 length: 16 amino acids. Germline V gene lookup returns CDR1 MNHEY and CDR2 SVGAGI. The CDR3 nucleotides read TGTGCCAGCAGTTTACCACAGGGGGGAAGCAATCAGCCCCAGCATTTT. It codes for CASSLPQGGSNQPQHF.